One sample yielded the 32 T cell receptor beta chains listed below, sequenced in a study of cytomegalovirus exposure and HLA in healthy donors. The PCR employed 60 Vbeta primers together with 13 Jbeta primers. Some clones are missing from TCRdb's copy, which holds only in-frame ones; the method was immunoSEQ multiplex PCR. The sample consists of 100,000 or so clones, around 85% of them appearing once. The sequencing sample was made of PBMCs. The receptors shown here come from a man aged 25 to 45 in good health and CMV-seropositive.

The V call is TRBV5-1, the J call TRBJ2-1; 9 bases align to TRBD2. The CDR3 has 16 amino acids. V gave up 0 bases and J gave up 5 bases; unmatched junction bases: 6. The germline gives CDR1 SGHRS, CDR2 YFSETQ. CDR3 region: CASSLVGGGGNNEQFF. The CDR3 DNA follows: TGCGCCAGCAGCTTGGTGGGCGGGGGGGGTAACAATGAGCAGTTCTTC.

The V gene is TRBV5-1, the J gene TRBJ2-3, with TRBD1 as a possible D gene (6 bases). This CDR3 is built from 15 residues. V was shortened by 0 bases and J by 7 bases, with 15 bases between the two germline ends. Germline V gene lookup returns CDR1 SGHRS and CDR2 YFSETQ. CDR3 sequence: CASSLVAGVGNTQYF. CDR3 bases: TGCGCCAGCAGCTTGGTGGCAGGGGTTGGGAATACGCAGTATTTT.

CDR3 bases: TGCGCCAGCAGCCAGGGACTGACTTATGGCTACACCTTC. Translation gives CASSQGLTYGYTF. V gene TRBV4-3 combines with J gene TRBJ1-2, with D possibly matching TRBD1 (5 bases). CDR1 is LGHNA, CDR2 YSLEER, per germline. V was trimmed by 3 bases and J by 5 bases, leaving 10 bases between them. There are 13 residues in the CDR3.

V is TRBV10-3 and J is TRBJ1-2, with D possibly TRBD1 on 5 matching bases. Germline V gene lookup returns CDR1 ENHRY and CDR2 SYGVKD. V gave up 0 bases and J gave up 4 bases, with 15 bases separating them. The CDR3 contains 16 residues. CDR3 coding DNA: TGTGCCATCAGTGAGTCGATTACGGGGGACCTCTATGGCTACACCTTC. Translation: CAISESITGDLYGYTF.

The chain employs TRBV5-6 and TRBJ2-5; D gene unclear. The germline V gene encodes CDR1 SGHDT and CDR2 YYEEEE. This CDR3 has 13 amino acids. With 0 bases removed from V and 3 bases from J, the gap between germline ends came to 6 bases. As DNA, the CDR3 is TGTGCCAGCAGCTTGGCGAGCGAAGAGACCCAGTACTTC. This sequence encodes CASSLASEETQYF.

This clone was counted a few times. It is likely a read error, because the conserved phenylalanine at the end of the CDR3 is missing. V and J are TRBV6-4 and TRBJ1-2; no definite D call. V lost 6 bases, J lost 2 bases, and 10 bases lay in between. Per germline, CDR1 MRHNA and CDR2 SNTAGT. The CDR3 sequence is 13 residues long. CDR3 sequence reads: CASSRERNYGYTV. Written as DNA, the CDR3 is TGTGCCAGCAGCCGGGAAAGAAACTATGGCTACACCGTC.

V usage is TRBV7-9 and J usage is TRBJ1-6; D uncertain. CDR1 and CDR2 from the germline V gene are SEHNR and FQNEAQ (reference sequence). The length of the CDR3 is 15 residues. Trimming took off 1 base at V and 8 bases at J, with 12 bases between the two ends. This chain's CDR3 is CASSLGLAGDSPLHF. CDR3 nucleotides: TGTGCCAGCAGCTTAGGTCTGGCAGGTGATTCACCCCTCCACTTT.

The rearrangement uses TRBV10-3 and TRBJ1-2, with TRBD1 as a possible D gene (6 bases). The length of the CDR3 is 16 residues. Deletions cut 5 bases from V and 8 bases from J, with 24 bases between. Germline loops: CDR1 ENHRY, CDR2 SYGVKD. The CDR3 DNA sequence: TGTGCCATCAGTTTAGCCCCCGGGACACCCGGTAGGGGCTACACCTTC. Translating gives CAISLAPGTPGRGYTF.

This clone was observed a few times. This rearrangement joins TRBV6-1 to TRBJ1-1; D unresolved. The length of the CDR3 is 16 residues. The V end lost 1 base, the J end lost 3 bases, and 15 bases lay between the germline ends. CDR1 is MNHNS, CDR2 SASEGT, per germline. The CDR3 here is CASSEEGGKGYTEAFF. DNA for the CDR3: TGTGCCAGCAGTGAAGAGGGAGGGAAGGGATACACTGAAGCTTTCTTT.

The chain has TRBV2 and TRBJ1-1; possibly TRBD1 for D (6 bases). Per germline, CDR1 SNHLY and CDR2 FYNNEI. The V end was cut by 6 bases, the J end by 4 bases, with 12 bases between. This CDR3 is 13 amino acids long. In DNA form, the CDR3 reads TGTGCCAGCAGGGTACAGGGTGGCACTGAAGCTTTCTTT. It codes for CASRVQGGTEAFF.

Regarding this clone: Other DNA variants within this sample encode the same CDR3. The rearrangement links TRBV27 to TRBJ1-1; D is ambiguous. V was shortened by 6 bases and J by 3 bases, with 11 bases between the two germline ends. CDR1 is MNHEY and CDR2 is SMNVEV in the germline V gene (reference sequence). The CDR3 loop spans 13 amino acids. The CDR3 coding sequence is TGTGCCAGCAGCCCAAAACGGGACACTGAAGCTTTCTTT. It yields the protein CASSPKRDTEAFF.

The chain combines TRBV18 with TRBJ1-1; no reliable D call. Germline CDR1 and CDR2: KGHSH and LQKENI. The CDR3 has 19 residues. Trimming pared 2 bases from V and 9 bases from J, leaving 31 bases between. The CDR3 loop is CASSPRLQPHTLPGEKAFF. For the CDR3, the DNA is TGTGCCAGCTCACCAAGACTCCAGCCCCATACCCTGCCTGGAGAGAAAGCTTTCTTT.

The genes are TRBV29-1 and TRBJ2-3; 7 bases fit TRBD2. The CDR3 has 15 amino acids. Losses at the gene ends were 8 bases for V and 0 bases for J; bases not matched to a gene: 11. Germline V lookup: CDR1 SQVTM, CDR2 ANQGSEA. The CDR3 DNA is TGCAGCCCGGGACTAAGAGCCCCTAGCACAGATACGCAGTATTTT. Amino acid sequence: CSPGLRAPSTDTQYF.

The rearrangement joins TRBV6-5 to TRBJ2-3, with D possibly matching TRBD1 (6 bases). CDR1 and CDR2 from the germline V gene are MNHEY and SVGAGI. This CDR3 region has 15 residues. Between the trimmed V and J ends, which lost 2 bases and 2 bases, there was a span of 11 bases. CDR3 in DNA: TGTGCCAGCAGTTACCGTAACAGGGCCACAGATACGCAGTATTTT. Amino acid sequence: CASSYRNRATDTQYF.

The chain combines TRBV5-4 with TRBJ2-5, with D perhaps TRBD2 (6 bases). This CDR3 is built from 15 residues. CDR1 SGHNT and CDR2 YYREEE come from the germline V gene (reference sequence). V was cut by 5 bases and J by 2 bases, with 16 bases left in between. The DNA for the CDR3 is TGTGCCAGCAGTCCAAACGGGGGACGGCAAGAGACCCAGTACTTC. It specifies CASSPNGGRQETQYF.

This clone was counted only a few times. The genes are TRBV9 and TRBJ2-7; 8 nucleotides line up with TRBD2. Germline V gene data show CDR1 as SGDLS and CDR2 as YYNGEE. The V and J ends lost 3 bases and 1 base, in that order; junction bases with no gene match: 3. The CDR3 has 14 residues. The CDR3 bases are TGTGCCAGCAGCGAGGGACTAGGGTCCTACGAGCAGTACTTC. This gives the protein CASSEGLGSYEQYF. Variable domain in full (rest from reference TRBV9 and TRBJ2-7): DSGVTQTPKHLITATGQRVTLRCSPRSGDLSVYWYQQSLDQGLQFLIQYYNGEERAKGNILERFSAQQFPDLHSELNLSSLELGDSALYFCASSEGLGSYEQYFGPGTRLTVT.

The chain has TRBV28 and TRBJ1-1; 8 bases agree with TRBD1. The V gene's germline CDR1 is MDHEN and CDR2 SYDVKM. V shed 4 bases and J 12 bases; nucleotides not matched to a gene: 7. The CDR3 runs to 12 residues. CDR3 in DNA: TGTGCCAGCAGTTCGACGAACAGGGGGACTTTCTTT. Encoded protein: CASSSTNRGTFF.

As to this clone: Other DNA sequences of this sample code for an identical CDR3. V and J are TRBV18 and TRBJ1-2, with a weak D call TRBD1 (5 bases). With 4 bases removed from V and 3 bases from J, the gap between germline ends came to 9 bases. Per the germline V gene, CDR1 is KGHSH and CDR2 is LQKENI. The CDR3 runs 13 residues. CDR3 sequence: CASSRQGDYGYTF. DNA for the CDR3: TGTGCCAGCTCACGTCAGGGTGACTATGGCTACACCTTC. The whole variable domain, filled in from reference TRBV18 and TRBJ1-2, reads NAGVMQNPRHLVRRRGQEARLRCSPMKGHSHVYWYRQLPEEGLKFMVYLQKENIIDESGMPKERFSAEFPKEGPSILRIQQVVRGDSAAYFCASSRQGDYGYTFGSGTRLTVV.

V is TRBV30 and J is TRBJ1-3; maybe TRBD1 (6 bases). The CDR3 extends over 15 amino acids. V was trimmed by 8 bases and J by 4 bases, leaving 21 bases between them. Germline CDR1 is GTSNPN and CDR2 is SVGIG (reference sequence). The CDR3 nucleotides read TGTGCCCGAGCTGATGGACAGTCCTTGGGAAACACCATATATTTT. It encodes CARADGQSLGNTIYF.

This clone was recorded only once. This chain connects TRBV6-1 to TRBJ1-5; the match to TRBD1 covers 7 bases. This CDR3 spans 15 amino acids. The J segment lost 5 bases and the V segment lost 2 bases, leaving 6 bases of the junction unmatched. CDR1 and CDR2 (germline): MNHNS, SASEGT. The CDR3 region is CASSELGTAYQPQHF. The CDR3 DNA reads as TGTGCCAGCAGTGAATTAGGGACAGCTTATCAGCCCCAGCATTTT.

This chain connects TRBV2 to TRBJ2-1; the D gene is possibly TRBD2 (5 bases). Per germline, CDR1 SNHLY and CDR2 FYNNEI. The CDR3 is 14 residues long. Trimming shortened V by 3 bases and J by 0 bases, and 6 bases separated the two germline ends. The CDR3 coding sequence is TGTGCCAGCAGTGATGGGAGCTCCTACAATGAGCAGTTCTTC. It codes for CASSDGSSYNEQFF.

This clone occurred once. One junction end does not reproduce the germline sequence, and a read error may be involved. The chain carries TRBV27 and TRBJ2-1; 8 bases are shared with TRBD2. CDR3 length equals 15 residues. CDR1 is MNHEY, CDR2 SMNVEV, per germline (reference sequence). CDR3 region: CASSFSGLGYDEQFF. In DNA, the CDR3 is TGTGCCAGCAGTTTCTCGGGACTAGGCTACGATGAGCAGTTCTTC.

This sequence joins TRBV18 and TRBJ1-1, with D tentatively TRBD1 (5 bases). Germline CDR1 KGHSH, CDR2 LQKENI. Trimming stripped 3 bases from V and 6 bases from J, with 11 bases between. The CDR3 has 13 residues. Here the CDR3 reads CASSPGGIPEAFF. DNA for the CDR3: TGTGCCAGCTCACCCGGGGGGATTCCTGAAGCTTTCTTT.

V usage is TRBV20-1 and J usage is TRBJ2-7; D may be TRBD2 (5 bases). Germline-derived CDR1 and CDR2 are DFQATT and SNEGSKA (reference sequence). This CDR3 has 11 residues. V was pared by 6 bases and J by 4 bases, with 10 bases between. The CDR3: CSATPGYEQYF. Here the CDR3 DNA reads TGCAGTGCCACCCCGGGATACGAGCAGTACTTC.

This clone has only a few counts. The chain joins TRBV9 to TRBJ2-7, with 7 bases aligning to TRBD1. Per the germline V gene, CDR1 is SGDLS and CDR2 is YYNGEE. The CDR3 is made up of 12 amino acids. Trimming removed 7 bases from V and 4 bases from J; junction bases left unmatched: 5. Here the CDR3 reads CASARDRYEQYF. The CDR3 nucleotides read TGTGCCAGCGCCCGGGACAGATACGAGCAGTACTTC.

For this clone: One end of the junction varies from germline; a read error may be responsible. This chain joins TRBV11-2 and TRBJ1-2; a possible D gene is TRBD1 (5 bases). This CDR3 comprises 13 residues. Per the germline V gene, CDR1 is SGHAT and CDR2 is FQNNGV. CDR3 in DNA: TGTGCCAGCAGCGTAGATCAGGGCGTTGGCTACACCTTC. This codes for CASSVDQGVGYTF.

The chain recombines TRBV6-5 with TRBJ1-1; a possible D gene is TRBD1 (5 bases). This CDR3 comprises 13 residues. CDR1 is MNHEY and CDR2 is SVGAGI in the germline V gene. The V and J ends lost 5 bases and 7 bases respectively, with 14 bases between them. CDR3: CASSTYHGGEAFF. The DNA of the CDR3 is TGTGCCAGCAGTACATACCACGGGGGTGAAGCTTTCTTT.

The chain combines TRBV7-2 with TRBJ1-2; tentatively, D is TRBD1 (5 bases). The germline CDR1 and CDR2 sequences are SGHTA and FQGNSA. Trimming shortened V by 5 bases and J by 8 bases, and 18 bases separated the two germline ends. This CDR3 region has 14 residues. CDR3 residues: CASSPRTDTGGYTF. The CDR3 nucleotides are TGTGCCAGCAGCCCCCGGACGGACACCGGGGGCTACACCTTC.

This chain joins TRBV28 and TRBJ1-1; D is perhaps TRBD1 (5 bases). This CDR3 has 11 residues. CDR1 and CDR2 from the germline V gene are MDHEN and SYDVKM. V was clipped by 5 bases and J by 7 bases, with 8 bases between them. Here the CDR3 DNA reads TGTGCCAGCAGTGGGGCCAATGAAGCTTTCTTT. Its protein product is CASSGANEAFF.

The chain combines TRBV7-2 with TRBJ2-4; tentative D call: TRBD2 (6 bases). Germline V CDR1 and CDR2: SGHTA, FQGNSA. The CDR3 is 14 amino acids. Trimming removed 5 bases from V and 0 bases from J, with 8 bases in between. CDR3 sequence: CASSGGLAKNIQYF. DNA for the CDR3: TGTGCCAGCAGCGGGGGACTAGCCAAAAACATTCAGTACTTC.

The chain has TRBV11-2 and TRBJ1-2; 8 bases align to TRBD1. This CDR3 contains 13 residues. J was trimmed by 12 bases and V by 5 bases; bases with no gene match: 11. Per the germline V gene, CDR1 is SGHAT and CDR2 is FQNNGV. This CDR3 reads CASSPGQGLVHTF. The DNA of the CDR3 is TGTGCCAGCAGCCCCGGACAGGGTTTAGTACACACCTTC.

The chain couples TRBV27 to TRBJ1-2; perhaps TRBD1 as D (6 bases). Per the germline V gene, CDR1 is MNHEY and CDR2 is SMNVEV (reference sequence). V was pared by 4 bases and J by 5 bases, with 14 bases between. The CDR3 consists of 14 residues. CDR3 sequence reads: CASSSPDSLYGYTF. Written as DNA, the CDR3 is TGTGCCAGCAGTTCACCGGACAGCCTATATGGCTACACCTTC.